Presented here are 9 T cell receptor beta chains from one specimen sequenced in a study of prognosis after radiotherapy for stage I lung cancer. Using two-round multiplex PCR, the authors amplified TCR beta CDR3 from genomic DNA. Primers specific to each TRBV and TRBJ gene were used in first-round PCR. TCRdb reprocessed the multiplex PCR reads with MiXCR, giving one entry per CDR3 protein. Of fewer than 15,000 distinct CDR3 sequences listed, about 51% are singletons. Sequencing used PBMCs, obtained before or after stereotactic body radiation therapy (not recorded which). The receptors here all came from a donor over 45 with non-small cell lung cancer.

This clonotype rates as medium-sized. This sequence joins TRBV7-3 and TRBJ2-2; TRBD1 agrees at 7 bases. The CDR3 contains 16 residues. Per the germline V gene, CDR1 is SGHTA and CDR2 is FQGTGA. V trimming: 1 base; J trimming: 6 bases; junction bases outside the gene matches: 8. CDR3 in DNA: TGTGCCAGCAGCTTAAGTGGGGGACAGCCTCCCGGGGAGCTGTTTTTT. This sequence encodes CASSLSGGQPPGELFF.

The chain joins TRBV7-9 to TRBJ2-1; 11 bases align to TRBD2. The CDR3 has 18 amino acids. The germline gives CDR1 SEHNR, CDR2 FQNEAQ (reference sequence). Trimming cost V 1 base and J 3 bases; bases outside gene matches: 8. As DNA, the CDR3 is TGTGCCAGCAGCTTAGTTGTTCTAGCGGGAGGTGTCTACAATGAGCAGTTCTTC. Translating it yields CASSLVVLAGGVYNEQFF.

At least ten counts were recorded for this clonotype. The V call is TRBV6-1, the J call TRBJ1-2; D is perhaps TRBD1 (6 bases). Trimming shortened V by 7 bases and J by 5 bases, and 14 bases separated the two germline ends. The CDR3 totals 13 residues. Germline values: CDR1 MNHNS, CDR2 SASEGT. The CDR3 DNA follows: TGTGCCAGCAATGGGGGCTCGCAATATGGCTACACCTTC. Translating it yields CASNGGSQYGYTF.

The V and J genes are TRBV20-1 and TRBJ2-2, with D maybe TRBD1 (5 bases). The CDR3 loop spans 14 amino acids. Trimming took 4 bases from V and 11 from J, leaving 20 bases between them. CDR1 and CDR2 from the germline V gene are DFQATT and SNEGSKA (reference sequence). The CDR3: CSAKAWVGAVELFF. In DNA, the CDR3 is TGCAGTGCTAAAGCGTGGGTTGGGGCCGTTGAGCTGTTTTTT.

By frequency in the sample, this clonotype is medium-sized. This chain uses TRBV20-1 with TRBJ1-1; TRBD1 is a possible D gene (6 bases). The germline V gene encodes CDR1 DFQATT and CDR2 SNEGSKA (reference sequence). Trimming left V 0 bases short and J 1 base short, with 15 bases between. The CDR3 covers 16 residues. CDR3 sequence: CSARDPQGSRNTEAFF. For the CDR3, the DNA is TGCAGTGCTAGAGATCCACAGGGTTCACGGAACACTGAAGCTTTCTTT.

This rearrangement joins TRBV5-8 to TRBJ2-7; D might be TRBD2 (6 bases). Deletions cut 5 bases from V and 2 bases from J, with 11 bases between. CDR1 is SGHTS, CDR2 YDEGEE, per germline. The CDR3 extends over 13 amino acids. CDR3 sequence reads: CASRRLGTYEQYF. The CDR3 coding sequence is TGTGCCAGCAGACGACTAGGAACCTACGAGCAGTACTTC.

This clonotype came up many times. The V call is TRBV2, the J call TRBJ2-3, with 11 bases lining up with TRBD2. The germline V gene has CDR1 SNHLY and CDR2 FYNNEI. The CDR3 runs to 14 residues. The trim removed 4 bases at V and 5 bases at J, leaving 2 bases unmatched. CDR3 DNA sequence: TGTGCCAGCAGTGTCGGACTAGCGGGAGATACGCAGTATTTT. This gives the protein CASSVGLAGDTQYF.

This clonotype showed up many times. J is TRBJ2-7 and V is TRBV7-8; maybe TRBD2 (6 bases). Trimming removed 0 bases at V and 2 bases at J, with 11 bases between. This CDR3 is 15 amino acids long. Germline assignment: CDR1 SGHVS and CDR2 FQNEAQ. The CDR3 region is CASSLAGTAAYEQYF. CDR3 sequence (DNA): TGTGCCAGCAGCTTAGCTGGGACTGCAGCCTACGAGCAGTACTTC.

The chain has TRBV20-1 and TRBJ2-1, with 8 bases fitting TRBD1. This CDR3 is 14 amino acids long. From germline, CDR1 is DFQATT and CDR2 SNEGSKA (reference sequence). Trimming cost V 5 bases and J 7 bases; bases outside gene matches: 10. CDR3 residues: CSARTGGSGNEQFF. The CDR3 region has the DNA TGCAGTGCTCGAACAGGGGGTTCGGGAAATGAGCAGTTCTTC.